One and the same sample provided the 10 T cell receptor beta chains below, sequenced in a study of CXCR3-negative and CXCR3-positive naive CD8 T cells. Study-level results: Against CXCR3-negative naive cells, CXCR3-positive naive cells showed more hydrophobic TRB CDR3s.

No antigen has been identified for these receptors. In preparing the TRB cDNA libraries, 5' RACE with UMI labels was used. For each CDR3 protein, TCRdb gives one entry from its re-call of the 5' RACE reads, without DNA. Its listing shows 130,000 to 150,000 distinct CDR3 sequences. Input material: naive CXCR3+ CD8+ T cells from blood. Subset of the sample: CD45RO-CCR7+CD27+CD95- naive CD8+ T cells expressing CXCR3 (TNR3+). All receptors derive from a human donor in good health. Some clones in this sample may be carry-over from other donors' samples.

CDR3: CASSWPGASGALSSYNEQFF. This chain links TRBV5-1 with TRBJ2-1; TCRdb indicates TRBD2, and absent DNA this call remains unverified. The CDR3 totals 20 residues. CDR1 SGHRS and CDR2 YFSETQ come from the germline V gene.

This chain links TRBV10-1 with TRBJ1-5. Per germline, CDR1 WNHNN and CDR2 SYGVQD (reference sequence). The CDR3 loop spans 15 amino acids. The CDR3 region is CANHGRSPQNQPQHF.

The CDR3 sequence: CASSTSTDTQYF. This chain links TRBV12-3 or TRBV12-4 with TRBJ2-3. CDR3 length: 12 amino acids.

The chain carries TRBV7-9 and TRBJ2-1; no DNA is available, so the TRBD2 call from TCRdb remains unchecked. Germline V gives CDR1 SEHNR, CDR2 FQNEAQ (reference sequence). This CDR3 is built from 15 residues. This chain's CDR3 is CASSDLAGGPNEQFF.

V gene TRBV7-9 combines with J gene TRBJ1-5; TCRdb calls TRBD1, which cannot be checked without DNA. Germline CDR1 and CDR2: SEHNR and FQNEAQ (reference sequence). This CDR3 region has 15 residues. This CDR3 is CASSWTGDPNQPQHF.

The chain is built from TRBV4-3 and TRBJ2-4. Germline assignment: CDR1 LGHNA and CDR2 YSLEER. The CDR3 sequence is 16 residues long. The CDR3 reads CASSQDMVGSGDIQYF.

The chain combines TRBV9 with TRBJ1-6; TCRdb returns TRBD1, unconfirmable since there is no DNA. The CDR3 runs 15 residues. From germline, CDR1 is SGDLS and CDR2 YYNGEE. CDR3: CASSVSSGGDSPLHF.

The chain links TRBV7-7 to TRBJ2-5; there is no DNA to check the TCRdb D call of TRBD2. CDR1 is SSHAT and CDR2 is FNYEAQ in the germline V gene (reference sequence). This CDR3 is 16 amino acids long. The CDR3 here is CASSLVGRSGQETQYF.

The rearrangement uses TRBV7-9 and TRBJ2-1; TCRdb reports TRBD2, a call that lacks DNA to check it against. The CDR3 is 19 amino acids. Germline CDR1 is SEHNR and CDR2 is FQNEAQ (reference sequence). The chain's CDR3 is CASSEPGLAEPSSYNEQFF.

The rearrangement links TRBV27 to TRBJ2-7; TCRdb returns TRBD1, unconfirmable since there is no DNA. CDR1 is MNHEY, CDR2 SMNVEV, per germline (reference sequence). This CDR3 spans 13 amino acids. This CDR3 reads CASSLGHHYEQYF.